These 20 T cell receptor beta chains were sequenced from one sample in a study of T cell repertoires and Cas9 in healthy adults. TCRdb's copy holds only in-frame clones and misses some; the assay was immunoSEQ multiplex PCR. The sample lists about 15,000 clones, 75% to 90% seen once, with approximately 2.1% in the top ten. Sample: Tregs (CD4+, CD25+, CD127-, CD137-, CD154-) from PBMCs; culture status not recorded. These receptors were taken from a human donor in good health.

The rearrangement joins TRBV6-5 to TRBJ1-1, with D possibly matching TRBD1 (5 bases). There are 13 residues in the CDR3. Germline CDR1 and CDR2: MNHEY and SVGAGI. V dropped 4 bases and J dropped 1 base, with 7 bases sitting between them. The CDR3 here is CASSWGPNTEAFF. In nucleotides, the CDR3 is TGTGCCAGCAGTTGGGGACCGAACACTGAAGCTTTCTTT.

The genes are TRBV28 and TRBJ1-4; 7 bases are shared with TRBD1. Trimming at V came to 6 bases and at J to 7 bases, leaving 20 bases not matched to a gene. Germline-derived CDR1 and CDR2 are MDHEN and SYDVKM. This CDR3 spans 18 amino acids. Written as DNA, the CDR3 is TGTGCCAGCAGCAATAGCGGCGTACAGACAGGGAAAGGTGAAAAACTGTTTTTT. Translated: CASSNSGVQTGKGEKLFF.

The V and J genes are TRBV5-1 and TRBJ2-3; D is perhaps TRBD1 (5 bases). This CDR3 contains 14 residues. In germline, CDR1 is SGHRS, CDR2 YFSETQ. The ends were cut back, 0 bases at V and 6 bases at J, with 11 bases in the middle. CDR3 sequence reads: CASSLEAGLDTQYF. The DNA for the CDR3 is TGCGCCAGCAGCTTGGAGGCAGGGCTGGATACGCAGTATTTT.

A single count supports this clone. The chain is built from TRBV7-9 and TRBJ2-5; TRBD1 aligns across 8 bases. Trimming cost V 3 bases and J 6 bases; bases outside gene matches: 6. CDR3 length: 14 residues. The germline V gene encodes CDR1 SEHNR and CDR2 FQNEAQ (reference sequence). CDR3 sequence reads: CASSFGQGRKTQYF. Written as DNA, the CDR3 is TGTGCCAGCAGCTTCGGACAGGGCCGTAAGACCCAGTACTTC. The full variable domain, completed using reference TRBV7-9 and TRBJ2-5, is DTGVSQNPRHKITKRGQNVTFRCDPISEHNRLYWYRQTLGQGPEFLTYFQNEAQLEKSRLLSDRFSAERPKGSFSTLEIQRTEQGDSAMYLCASSFGQGRKTQYFGPGTRLLVL.

This chain connects TRBV18 to TRBJ1-2, with no clear D. This CDR3 contains 13 residues. CDR1 KGHSH and CDR2 LQKENI come from the germline V gene. The ends were cut back, 2 bases at V and 6 bases at J, with 10 bases in the middle. The CDR3 nucleotides are TGTGCCAGCTCACCAGTTGGCGTGCATGGCTACACCTTC. The encoded protein is CASSPVGVHGYTF.

This chain links TRBV7-2 with TRBJ2-5; unclear D gene. V was clipped by 3 bases and J by 1 base, with 12 bases between them. Germline-derived CDR1 and CDR2 are SGHTA and FQGNSA. The CDR3 totals 15 residues. The CDR3 bases are TGTGCCAGCAGCTTGATCTCCGCAATCCAAGAGACCCAGTACTTC. It translates to CASSLISAIQETQYF.

The chain joins TRBV18 to TRBJ2-7, with TRBD2 identical over 9 bases. CDR1 and CDR2 from the germline V gene are KGHSH and LQKENI. J lost 6 bases, V lost 1 base, and 7 bases had no gene match. The CDR3 is 15 residues long. CDR3 sequence: CASSPRLAGRSEQYF. CDR3 nucleotides: TGTGCCAGCTCACCACGCCTAGCGGGGAGGAGCGAGCAGTACTTC.

The chain carries TRBV11-2 and TRBJ2-3, with D perhaps being TRBD1 or TRBD2 (6 bases each). The CDR3 covers 14 residues. Trimming shortened V by 4 bases and J by 2 bases, and 10 bases separated the two germline ends. The germline V gene encodes CDR1 SGHAT and CDR2 FQNNGV. CDR3 nucleotide sequence: TGTGCCAGCAGCTGGGGGGCCCCCACAGATACGCAGTATTTT. It yields the protein CASSWGAPTDTQYF. The full variable domain, rest sourced from reference TRBV11-2 and TRBJ2-3, is EAGVAQSPRYKIIEKRQSVAFWCNPISGHATLYWYQQILGQGPKLLIQFQNNGVVDDSQLPKDRFSAERLKGVDSTLKIQPAKLEDSAVYLCASSWGAPTDTQYFGPGTRLTVL.

This clone is a singleton in its sample. The chain joins TRBV29-1 to TRBJ1-2; D possibly corresponds to TRBD1 (6 bases). The CDR3 sequence is 15 residues long. Per the germline V gene, CDR1 is SQVTM and CDR2 is ANQGSEA. Trimming removed 3 bases from V and 4 bases from J, with 18 bases in between. The CDR3 sequence is CSVEAGDLGSYGYTF. DNA for the CDR3: TGCAGCGTTGAGGCAGGGGACTTGGGAAGCTATGGCTACACCTTC.

V gene TRBV2 combines with J gene TRBJ2-3; 8 nucleotides match TRBD1. This CDR3 has 18 residues. V trimming: 6 bases; J trimming: 2 bases; junction bases outside the gene matches: 16. Germline CDR1 is SNHLY and CDR2 is FYNNEI. The CDR3 coding sequence is TGTGCCAGCAGCCAAACCTCCTCGAGGACAGGGACCACAGATACGCAGTATTTT. As protein: CASSQTSSRTGTTDTQYF.

This clone was picked up a small number of times. The chain joins TRBV19 to TRBJ1-5; the D is unclear. V lost 0 bases and J lost 16, with 19 bases in between. Germline CDR1 reads LNHDA; CDR2 reads SQIVND (reference sequence). This CDR3 has 14 residues. The CDR3 loop is CASSIDIGPRPRHF. The CDR3 bases are TGTGCCAGTAGTATAGATATCGGCCCCCGGCCTCGCCATTTT.

CDR3 bases: TGTGCCAGCTCACCGAGCGGAGTATATTACACTGAAGCTTTCTTT. Translation gives CASSPSGVYYTEAFF. The J gene is TRBJ1-1, the V gene TRBV18; D uncertain. Germline CDR1 KGHSH, CDR2 LQKENI. The CDR3 totals 15 residues. The germline V and J ends were trimmed by 3 bases and 3 bases, with 14 bases remaining between them. Combining the CDR3 with reference TRBV18 and TRBJ1-1 gives the whole variable domain NAGVMQNPRHLVRRRGQEARLRCSPMKGHSHVYWYRQLPEEGLKFMVYLQKENIIDESGMPKERFSAEFPKEGPSILRIQQVVRGDSAAYFCASSPSGVYYTEAFFGQGTRLTVV.

J is TRBJ2-7 and V is TRBV4-1; tentatively, D is TRBD1 or TRBD2 (6 bases each). Trimming left V 3 bases short and J 2 bases short, with 29 bases between. The CDR3 extends over 20 amino acids. Germline V gene sequence: CDR1 MGHRA, CDR2 YSYEKL. The CDR3 DNA sequence: TGCGCCAGCAGCCAGTTTCTTCCAACGGGGGCAGGGTCGGGCGCCTACGAGCAGTACTTC. Its translation is CASSQFLPTGAGSGAYEQYF.

V is TRBV7-8 and J is TRBJ1-5; D remains ambiguous. Trimming cost V 2 bases and J 3 bases, with 11 bases left between them. The CDR3 is 15 residues long. Per germline, CDR1 SGHVS and CDR2 FQNEAQ. CDR3 sequence (DNA): TGTGCCAGCAGCTTAAAGAGAGGCTACAATCAGCCCCAGCATTTT. Translation: CASSLKRGYNQPQHF.

This clone has a single count. This chain links TRBV6-5 with TRBJ1-2, with D perhaps matching TRBD1 (5 bases). The CDR3 extends over 15 amino acids. V was clipped by 6 bases and J by 6 bases, with 20 bases between them. CDR1 is MNHEY, CDR2 SVGAGI, per germline. DNA for the CDR3: TGTGCCAGCAGGGAGCGCAGGGCGGCTAGTGATGGCTACACCTTC. Its protein product is CASRERRAASDGYTF.

This chain uses TRBV6-1 with TRBJ1-4; tentative D call: TRBD1 (5 bases). Trimming removed 3 bases at V and 9 bases at J, with 17 bases between. The germline gives CDR1 MNHNS, CDR2 SASEGT. This CDR3 is built from 15 residues. The CDR3 DNA is TGTGCCAGCAGTGAGGTCCCTGGGGCAGGGAAAAAACTGTTTTTT. Its translation: CASSEVPGAGKKLFF.

The chain has TRBV5-1 and TRBJ2-5; D is uncertain. The J call may be wrong; the DNA end is better matched by TRBJ2-7. Germline V gene data show CDR1 as SGHRS and CDR2 as YFSETQ. The CDR3 runs to 11 residues. The CDR3 nucleotides read TGCGCCAGCAGACAAGAGTACGAGCAGTACTTC. It yields the protein CASRQEYEQYF.

The V call is TRBV10-3, the J call TRBJ2-3, with 13 bases lining up with TRBD2. The J segment lost 3 bases and the V segment lost 7 bases, leaving 4 bases of the junction unmatched. This CDR3 is built from 15 residues. In germline, CDR1 is ENHRY, CDR2 SYGVKD. The CDR3 here is CAIKGTSGATDTQYF. The CDR3 DNA follows: TGTGCCATCAAGGGGACTAGCGGGGCGACAGATACGCAGTATTTT.

With regard to this clone: Since the CDR3 does not end with the conserved phenylalanine or tryptophan, this likely comes from a read error. The V and J genes are TRBV6-5 and TRBJ1-1, with unresolved D. CDR1 and CDR2 (germline): MNHEY, SVGAGI. This CDR3 region has 16 residues. CDR3 DNA: TGTGTCAGCAGTTACTCAATCCAGAGAAGGAACACTGAAGCTTTCGTT. Residues: CVSSYSIQRRNTEAFV.

The chain couples TRBV6-1 to TRBJ1-5, with D possibly TRBD1 on 5 matching bases. The CDR3 totals 13 residues. Trimming removed 6 bases at V and 4 bases at J, with 10 bases between. Germline V lookup: CDR1 MNHNS, CDR2 SASEGT. CDR3 region: CASRQERNQPQHF. The CDR3, as DNA: TGTGCCAGCAGACAGGAGAGGAATCAGCCCCAGCATTTT.